The 26 T cell receptor beta chains in this list originate from one sample, sequenced in a study of T cells in Graves' hyperthyroidism and ophthalmopathy. What was amplified from RNA transcripts were TCR beta CDR3 regions. The TCR CDR3 first-round RT-PCR relied on the HTBI primer set. TCRdb processed the multiplex PCR reads anew with MiXCR; each CDR3 protein has one entry. The sample consists of about 520,000 distinct CDR3 sequences, roughly 25% of them appearing once. Sequences were obtained from blood. The receptors shown here come from a woman in her twenties or thirties with Graves' ophthalmopathy.

The gene calls are TRBV20-1 and TRBJ1-5; D uncertain. Germline-derived CDR1 and CDR2 are DFQATT and SNEGSKA (reference sequence). The CDR3 extends over 14 amino acids. The germline V and J ends were trimmed by 2 bases and 0 bases, with 8 bases remaining between them. CDR3 DNA: TGCAGTGCTAGACTACACAATAGCAATCAGCCCCAGCATTTT. It yields the protein CSARLHNSNQPQHF.

This clonotype was picked up many times. This chain connects TRBV19 to TRBJ1-2; no firm D call. The CDR3 is 13 amino acids. Per germline, CDR1 LNHDA and CDR2 SQIVND (reference sequence). With 3 bases removed from V and 4 bases from J, the gap between germline ends came to 9 bases. The CDR3 is CASSIRTSYGYTF. The CDR3 DNA reads TGTGCCAGTAGTATTCGGACCTCCTATGGCTACACCTTC.

This clonotype was seen at least ten times. The chain is built from TRBV2 and TRBJ1-6; 8 bases fit TRBD1. Unmatched junction bases numbered 3, after V lost 7 bases and J lost 10 bases. The CDR3 is made up of 12 amino acids. Per the germline V gene, CDR1 is SNHLY and CDR2 is FYNNEI. CDR3 loop: CASNGQGSPLHF. Here the CDR3 DNA reads TGTGCCAGCAATGGACAGGGCTCACCCCTCCACTTT.

This clonotype was found a few times. The J gene is TRBJ2-7, the V gene TRBV7-6; unclear D gene. The length of the CDR3 is 14 residues. The germline V and J ends were trimmed by 1 base and 6 bases, with 13 bases remaining between them. Per the germline V gene, CDR1 is SGHVS and CDR2 is FNYEAQ. The CDR3 is CASSLDSTSFEQYF. In nucleotides, the CDR3 is TGTGCCAGCAGCTTAGACTCCACATCTTTCGAGCAGTACTTC.

This clonotype appeared many times. As DNA, the CDR3 is TGTGCCAGCTCACCGACAGATAACTATGGCTACACCTTC. Its translation: CASSPTDNYGYTF. The chain uses TRBV18 and TRBJ1-2, with D possibly being TRBD1 (5 bases). The length of the CDR3 is 13 residues. The V gene lost 3 bases and the J gene lost 1 base, with 6 bases spanning the gap. CDR1 and CDR2 from the germline V gene are KGHSH and LQKENI.

In its sample, this clonotype was seen many times. This chain joins TRBV6-1 and TRBJ1-1; perhaps TRBD1 as D (5 bases). The CDR3 is made up of 14 amino acids. V lost 6 bases and J lost 4, with 15 bases in between. In germline, CDR1 is MNHNS, CDR2 SASEGT. The CDR3 coding sequence is TGTGCCAGCAGCGCCGCCCCTAGGGGCACTGAAGCTTTCTTT. This sequence encodes CASSAAPRGTEAFF.

V and J are TRBV15 and TRBJ1-2; D is unclear. The V gene lost 2 bases and the J gene lost 6 bases, with 10 bases spanning the gap. Germline lookup yields CDR1 LNHNV and CDR2 YYDKDF (reference sequence). The CDR3 sequence is 13 residues long. CDR3 sequence: CATSRIREDGYTF. The CDR3 nucleotides read TGTGCCACCAGCAGAATTAGGGAGGATGGCTACACCTTC.

The chain combines TRBV12-3 or TRBV12-4 with TRBJ1-5; D gene uncertain. The CDR3 spans 16 residues. V was cut by 3 bases and J by 0 bases, with 12 bases left in between. The CDR3 reads CASSFRKVYSNQPQHF. Here the CDR3 DNA reads TGTGCCAGCAGTTTTCGGAAAGTATATAGCAATCAGCCCCAGCATTTT.

This clonotype was picked up a small number of times. The chain is built from TRBV20-1 and TRBJ2-7, with D possibly being TRBD1 or TRBD2 (6 bases each). The CDR3 is 15 residues long. Between the trimmed V and J ends, which lost 0 bases and 2 bases, there was a span of 14 bases. In germline, CDR1 is DFQATT, CDR2 SNEGSKA (reference sequence). The CDR3 loop reads CSARDGGGRTYEQYF. DNA for the CDR3: TGCAGTGCTAGAGATGGAGGGGGAAGAACCTACGAGCAGTACTTC.

The genes are TRBV5-6 and TRBJ1-2, with D uncertain. V was cut by 2 bases and J by 3 bases, with 5 bases left in between. CDR3 length equals 12 residues. Germline V gene sequence: CDR1 SGHDT, CDR2 YYEEEE. The CDR3 DNA reads as TGTGCCAGCAGCTTCAATGACTATGGCTACACCTTC. Translated: CASSFNDYGYTF.

Regarding this clonotype: Since a much larger clone is just one base distant, this may be a read error. The chain uses TRBV7-9 and TRBJ2-2, with D perhaps TRBD2 (7 bases). This CDR3 has 13 residues. Per the germline V gene, CDR1 is SEHNR and CDR2 is FQNEAQ (reference sequence). The CDR3 bases are TGTGCCAGCAGCCCGGCGGGGGCCGGGGAGCTGTTGTTT. This translates into CASSPAGAGELLF.

This clonotype was observed at least ten times. V is TRBV7-2 and J is TRBJ2-5, with D possibly TRBD2 on 5 matching bases. The CDR3 is made up of 15 amino acids. Germline lookup yields CDR1 SGHTA and CDR2 FQGNSA. The V end was cut by 7 bases, the J end by 0 bases, with 15 bases between. The CDR3 reads CASTGVAMYQETQYF. CDR3 in DNA: TGTGCCAGCACTGGGGTAGCGATGTACCAAGAGACCCAGTACTTC.

This clonotype was seen many times. The chain links TRBV6-5 to TRBJ1-1, with D tentatively TRBD1 (5 bases). Trimming removed 2 bases from V and 1 base from J, with 14 bases in between. The V gene's germline CDR1 is MNHEY and CDR2 SVGAGI. The CDR3 is 16 residues long. The CDR3 DNA follows: TGTGCCAGCAGTTACGAACGGGGGGAAAGGAACACTGAAGCTTTCTTT. Residues: CASSYERGERNTEAFF.

This clonotype was picked up many times. The chain uses TRBV29-1 and TRBJ1-2, with D unresolved. The length of the CDR3 is 13 residues. Germline loops: CDR1 SQVTM, CDR2 ANQGSEA. The V gene lost 4 bases and the J gene lost 4 bases, with 13 bases spanning the gap. This CDR3 is CSVGNGETYGYTF. Here the CDR3 DNA reads TGCAGCGTTGGGAACGGAGAAACCTATGGCTACACCTTC.

In this sample, this clonotype turned up a few times. The rearrangement joins TRBV7-9 to TRBJ1-2; 7 nucleotides agree with TRBD1. The J segment lost 3 bases and the V segment lost 8 bases, leaving 6 bases of the junction unmatched. The CDR3 runs to 13 residues. Germline CDR1 and CDR2: SEHNR and FQNEAQ (reference sequence). The CDR3 DNA sequence: TGTGCCAGCGGGACAGTTCTTTACTATGGCTACACCTTC. Translation: CASGTVLYYGYTF.

V usage is TRBV18 and J usage is TRBJ2-7; TRBD1 matches at 11 bases. In germline, CDR1 is KGHSH, CDR2 LQKENI. This CDR3 is built from 16 residues. With 0 bases clipped from V and 5 bases from J, the junction kept 6 bases outside the gene matches. The CDR3 sequence is CASSPPTDRGLNEQYF. The CDR3 DNA follows: TGTGCCAGCTCACCACCGACGGACAGGGGGCTGAACGAGCAGTACTTC. The full variable domain, rest sourced from reference TRBV18 and TRBJ2-7, is NAGVMQNPRHLVRRRGQEARLRCSPMKGHSHVYWYRQLPEEGLKFMVYLQKENIIDESGMPKERFSAEFPKEGPSILRIQQVVRGDSAAYFCASSPPTDRGLNEQYFGPGTRLTVT.

This clonotype showed up many times. This chain links TRBV29-1 with TRBJ2-5; D is ambiguous. Germline V lookup: CDR1 SQVTM, CDR2 ANQGSEA. This CDR3 region has 12 residues. Trimming pared 4 bases from V and 3 bases from J, leaving 9 bases between. CDR3 in DNA: TGCAGCGTTGTGGGCAGCAAAGAGACCCAGTACTTC. Encoded protein: CSVVGSKETQYF.

About this clonotype itself: A much more abundant neighbour one base away suggests this may be a read error. The chain recombines TRBV5-4 with TRBJ1-1; unclear D gene. V lost 1 base, J lost 0 bases, and 16 bases lay in between. There are 17 residues in the CDR3. CDR1 is SGHNT and CDR2 is YYREEE in the germline V gene (reference sequence). The chain's CDR3 is CASSLRIDTTMNTEAFF. The CDR3 DNA is TGTGCCAGCAGCTTGCGGATAGACACCACTATGAACACTGAAGCTTTCTTT.

This clonotype was detected ten times or more. This chain links TRBV19 with TRBJ1-5; weak D call: TRBD1 (6 bases). The CDR3 is 15 residues long. V dropped 6 bases and J dropped 2 bases, with 14 bases sitting between them. In germline, CDR1 is LNHDA, CDR2 SQIVND (reference sequence). CDR3 coding DNA: TGTGCCAGTAGCCGGGACATAGGGGGCAATCAGCCCCAGCATTTT. Translation: CASSRDIGGNQPQHF.

This clonotype was detected many times. The V and J genes are TRBV7-8 and TRBJ2-2; D might be TRBD1 or TRBD2, each matching 5 bases. The CDR3 has 15 residues. Trimming shortened V by 1 base and J by 5 bases, and 11 bases separated the two germline ends. Germline CDR1 reads SGHVS; CDR2 reads FQNEAQ. CDR3 sequence: CASSLVIWGTGELFF. Here the CDR3 DNA reads TGTGCCAGCAGCTTAGTTATTTGGGGGACCGGGGAGCTGTTTTTT.

This clonotype showed up many times. The V and J genes are TRBV20-1 and TRBJ1-1, with 8 bases matching TRBD1. This CDR3 comprises 13 residues. Trimming took 2 bases from V and 4 from J; bases not matched to a gene: 3. Germline loops: CDR1 DFQATT, CDR2 SNEGSKA (reference sequence). The CDR3 region is CSARQGAVTEAFF. In DNA, the CDR3 is TGCAGTGCTAGACAGGGGGCGGTCACTGAAGCTTTCTTT.

CDR3 sequence reads: CASSGRAGTVYGYTF. The CDR3 DNA reads as TGTGCCAGCAGTGGGCGGGCCGGGACCGTCTATGGCTACACCTTC. The chain is built from TRBV6-1 and TRBJ1-2; D may be TRBD1 (5 bases). V was clipped by 4 bases and J by 4 bases, with 16 bases between them. This CDR3 region has 15 residues. The V gene's germline CDR1 is MNHNS and CDR2 SASEGT.

The table lists this clonotype with many counts. The chain couples TRBV2 to TRBJ2-5; 9 bases map to TRBD1. The germline gives CDR1 SNHLY, CDR2 FYNNEI. J was trimmed by 5 bases and V by 2 bases; bases with no gene match: 6. The CDR3 has 15 residues. CDR3 coding DNA: TGTGCCAGCAGTGAAAGCCGGACAGGGGTCGAGACCCAGTACTTC. Protein sequence: CASSESRTGVETQYF.

This clonotype was observed a few times. The chain carries TRBV20-1 and TRBJ2-7, with 14 bases matching TRBD2. J lost 5 bases, V lost 7 bases, and 1 base had no gene match. The CDR3 extends over 12 amino acids. CDR1 and CDR2 from the germline V gene are DFQATT and SNEGSKA (reference sequence). For the CDR3, the DNA is TGCAGTGTGGGACTAGCGGGGGACGAGCAGTACTTC. Translated: CSVGLAGDEQYF.

This clonotype was seen more than once but under ten times. V is TRBV6-1 and J is TRBJ1-5; tentatively, D is TRBD1 (6 bases). The CDR3 runs to 14 residues. V was pared by 8 bases and J by 5 bases, with 16 bases between. Germline lookup yields CDR1 MNHNS and CDR2 SASEGT. CDR3 nucleotides: TGTGCCAGCGATGAAACAGGGACGGATCAGCCCCAGCATTTT. Amino acid sequence: CASDETGTDQPQHF.

This chain joins TRBV9 and TRBJ2-3; TRBD1 aligns across 8 bases. Germline loops: CDR1 SGDLS, CDR2 YYNGEE. Unmatched junction bases numbered 7, after V lost 4 bases and J lost 6 bases. This CDR3 has 14 residues. The CDR3 DNA follows: TGTGCCAGCAGCCACGGGACAGGCGGGGATACGCAGTATTTT. It yields the protein CASSHGTGGDTQYF. Filled out from reference TRBV9 and TRBJ2-3, the complete variable domain reads DSGVTQTPKHLITATGQRVTLRCSPRSGDLSVYWYQQSLDQGLQFLIQYYNGEERAKGNILERFSAQQFPDLHSELNLSSLELGDSALYFCASSHGTGGDTQYFGPGTRLTVL.